This TCR beta chain was retrieved from a study of CD8 T cells in ankylosing spondylitis. Broader study findings: Roughly eight highly homologous variants made up a TCR beta motif that seemed to typify ankylosing spondylitis blood. The study looked at matched synovial fluid samples from ankylosing spondylitis patients. Disease-linked clones were reported to be significantly enriched there. Relatively rare in peripheral blood, disease-linked clones were also CD8+.

The TCR beta libraries were generated through quantitative 5'-RACE incorporating molecular barcodes. TCRdb re-analysed the 5' RACE reads in MiXCR, keeping a single row per CDR3 protein. The table has 180,000 or so distinct CDR3 sequences, around a tenth seen once. This clonotype was counted a few times. The antigen remains unidentified. The CDR3 extends over 15 amino acids. The V and J ends lost 2 bases and 1 base respectively, with 12 bases between them. Germline V lookup: CDR1 SGHVS, CDR2 FQNEAQ. Sequenced sample: blood, either unsorted or a sorted T cell fraction (not recorded which). This rearrangement joins TRBV7-8 to TRBJ2-7; tentative D call: TRBD1 (6 bases). The TCR originated in a male donor with ankylosing spondylitis or in good health (not recorded which). This CDR3 reads CASSLSDSPSYEQYF. The CDR3 DNA is TGTGCCAGCAGCTTATCGGACAGCCCTTCCTACGAGCAGTACTTC.